This paragraph covers one T cell receptor beta chain sequence. This sample was included in a study of blood T cell repertoires in COVID-19. TCRdb's copy holds only in-frame clones and misses some; the assay was immunoSEQ multiplex PCR. This sample has some 89,000 clones, with over 60% found just once. This TCR came from a man aged 70 or older with acute or convalescent COVID-19. The sequencing input was peripheral blood.

The CDR3 DNA reads as TGTGCCCTTATGCAGGGTAGGGTAAACTATGGCTACACCTTC. Translation gives CALMQGRVNYGYTF. The chain combines TRBV2 with TRBJ1-2, with D possibly being TRBD1 (5 bases). The CDR3 is 14 residues long. V was clipped by 11 bases and J by 2 bases, with 18 bases between them. Germline CDR1 SNHLY, CDR2 FYNNEI.